Below are 28 T cell receptor beta chains sequenced from a single sample in a study of OX40 agonist ivuxolimab in advanced cancers. Measured with immunoSEQ multiplex PCR; TCRdb has only the in-frame clones, and not every one. The sample carries about 59,000 clones, roughly 90% recorded once. The material was CD4+ or CD8+ T cells sorted from blood, obtained in a trial of the OX40 agonist ivuxolimab. The receptors derive from an adult with an advanced solid tumor such as melanoma, head and neck, liver or kidney cancer.

This chain links TRBV18 with TRBJ2-7; 7 bases line up with TRBD1. Germline-derived CDR1 and CDR2 are KGHSH and LQKENI. The CDR3 sequence is 18 residues long. V trimming: 2 bases; J trimming: 3 bases; junction bases outside the gene matches: 16. CDR3 in amino acids: CASSPETTGNGGVYEQYF. As DNA, the CDR3 is TGTGCCAGCTCACCAGAAACGACAGGGAATGGTGGTGTCTACGAGCAGTACTTC. Looking up the rest from reference TRBV18 and TRBJ2-7 gives the full variable domain: NAGVMQNPRHLVRRRGQEARLRCSPMKGHSHVYWYRQLPEEGLKFMVYLQKENIIDESGMPKERFSAEFPKEGPSILRIQQVVRGDSAAYFCASSPETTGNGGVYEQYFGPGTRLTVT.

CDR3 nucleotides: TGCGCCAGCAGCCAGAGTCTTTTGACAGGGAGCTCCTACAATGAGCAGTTCTTC. Translated, it gives CASSQSLLTGSSYNEQFF. The V gene is TRBV5-1, the J gene TRBJ2-1; 7 bases agree with TRBD1. Looked up from germline, CDR1 is SGHRS and CDR2 is YFSETQ. The trim removed 4 bases at V and 0 bases at J, leaving 13 bases unmatched. CDR3 length: 18 amino acids.

The chain recombines TRBV19 with TRBJ2-7; no clear D gene. V was cut by 6 bases and J by 5 bases, with 14 bases left in between. The CDR3 contains 13 residues. Germline V CDR1 and CDR2: LNHDA, SQIVND (reference sequence). The CDR3 bases are TGTGCCAGTAGGTCCCCTAGGGCTAACGAGCAGTACTTC. This gives the protein CASRSPRANEQYF.

J is TRBJ1-1 and V is TRBV19; D remains ambiguous. The CDR3 spans 13 residues. Per the germline V gene, CDR1 is LNHDA and CDR2 is SQIVND (reference sequence). V was trimmed by 6 bases and J by 8 bases, leaving 16 bases between them. The CDR3 loop is CASSPLGDLEAFF. In nucleotides, the CDR3 is TGTGCCAGTAGCCCCTTAGGCGACTTAGAAGCTTTCTTT.

The chain recombines TRBV5-1 with TRBJ1-4; D call uncertain. V was cut by 0 bases and J by 6 bases, with 12 bases left in between. Germline V lookup: CDR1 SGHRS, CDR2 YFSETQ. The CDR3 loop spans 15 amino acids. CDR3 in DNA: TGCGCCAGCAGCTTGGAGGGCGGACGGGATGAAAAACTGTTTTTT. This sequence encodes CASSLEGGRDEKLFF.

The chain uses TRBV9 and TRBJ2-1, with TRBD1 identical over 10 bases. The CDR3 length is 15 residues. Trimming took 0 bases from V and 4 from J; bases not matched to a gene: 1. Germline V gene sequence: CDR1 SGDLS, CDR2 YYNGEE. CDR3 in amino acids: CASSVGQGAYNEQFF. In DNA, the CDR3 is TGTGCCAGCAGCGTAGGACAGGGGGCGTACAATGAGCAGTTCTTC.

This rearrangement joins TRBV6-5 to TRBJ1-1; 7 nucleotides match TRBD1. Trimming cost V 9 bases and J 7 bases; bases outside gene matches: 11. Germline CDR1 MNHEY, CDR2 SVGAGI. The length of the CDR3 is 13 residues. The CDR3: CASRTGPYREAFF. The CDR3 bases are TGTGCCAGTCGGACAGGACCCTACCGTGAAGCTTTCTTT.

This clone came up once. The V and J genes are TRBV4-1 and TRBJ1-2; D not certain. V was trimmed by 2 bases and J by 6 bases, leaving 22 bases between them. The CDR3 has 17 residues. Germline V gene sequence: CDR1 MGHRA, CDR2 YSYEKL. The CDR3 DNA follows: TGCGCCAGCAGCCAACGAACAAACACAGTATCCCCTAATGGCTACACCTTC. Translated: CASSQRTNTVSPNGYTF.

The rearrangement links TRBV7-9 to TRBJ2-1; D is unresolved. V dropped 3 bases and J dropped 9 bases, with 6 bases sitting between them. The CDR3 has 11 residues. Germline-derived CDR1 and CDR2 are SEHNR and FQNEAQ (reference sequence). The CDR3 reads CASSLGSEQFF. The CDR3, as DNA: TGTGCCAGCAGCTTGGGCAGTGAGCAGTTCTTC.

The V gene is TRBV10-1, the J gene TRBJ2-3; no reliable D call. With 2 bases removed from V and 6 bases from J, the gap between germline ends came to 6 bases. CDR1 WNHNN and CDR2 SYGVQD come from the germline V gene (reference sequence). The CDR3 has 12 residues. The CDR3 reads CASSEVEDTQYF. CDR3 sequence (DNA): TGCGCCAGCAGTGAGGTTGAGGATACGCAGTATTTT.

The V and J genes are TRBV10-3 and TRBJ1-3, with unresolved D. The V end was cut by 4 bases, the J end by 0 bases, with 10 bases between. CDR3 length: 15 amino acids. In germline, CDR1 is ENHRY, CDR2 SYGVKD. CDR3 bases: TGTGCCATCAGTGGCAGGAACTTCTCTGGAAACACCATATATTTT. It yields the protein CAISGRNFSGNTIYF.

This chain connects TRBV5-1 to TRBJ1-1; no definite D call. Trimming took off 4 bases at V and 1 base at J, with 14 bases between the two ends. The CDR3 covers 15 residues. Germline V lookup: CDR1 SGHRS, CDR2 YFSETQ. The CDR3 coding sequence is TGCGCCAGCAGCCTGGTGGCAGCGAAGAACACTGAAGCTTTCTTT. As protein: CASSLVAAKNTEAFF.

The chain couples TRBV15 to TRBJ1-4; 7 nucleotides agree with TRBD1. V trimming: 1 base; J trimming: 8 bases; junction bases outside the gene matches: 7. From germline, CDR1 is LNHNV and CDR2 YYDKDF (reference sequence). The CDR3 is 15 residues long. The CDR3 DNA follows: TGTGCCACCAGCAGAGTCCGTCAGGGGGGCGAAAAACTGTTTTTT. Translated, it gives CATSRVRQGGEKLFF.

This clone occurred a few times. This chain links TRBV11-2 with TRBJ2-1, with D possibly being TRBD1 or TRBD2 (6 bases each). Germline-derived CDR1 and CDR2 are SGHAT and FQNNGV. This CDR3 contains 15 residues. The V end was cut by 0 bases, the J end by 4 bases, with 10 bases between. The CDR3 region has the DNA TGTGCCAGCAGCTTAGAGGGGGGCCAGTACAATGAGCAGTTCTTC. This encodes CASSLEGGQYNEQFF. Combining the CDR3 with reference TRBV11-2 and TRBJ2-1 gives the whole variable domain EAGVAQSPRYKIIEKRQSVAFWCNPISGHATLYWYQQILGQGPKLLIQFQNNGVVDDSQLPKDRFSAERLKGVDSTLKIQPAKLEDSAVYLCASSLEGGQYNEQFFGPGTRLTVL.

V usage is TRBV5-4 and J usage is TRBJ1-3; a weak D match, TRBD1 (6 bases). The CDR3 runs 15 residues. Per germline, CDR1 SGHNT and CDR2 YYREEE (reference sequence). Trimming removed 4 bases at V and 2 bases at J, with 13 bases between. CDR3 DNA: TGTGCCAGCAGCCCGATCGAGGGGGCTGGAAACACCATATATTTT. Translation gives CASSPIEGAGNTIYF.

The chain couples TRBV7-9 to TRBJ2-7; D may match TRBD1 or TRBD2 (5 bases each). CDR3 length: 11 residues. Germline V CDR1 and CDR2: SEHNR, FQNEAQ (reference sequence). Trimming shortened V by 3 bases and J by 11 bases, and 11 bases separated the two germline ends. The CDR3 here is CASSLGRGEYF. The CDR3 nucleotides are TGTGCCAGCAGCTTGGGTCGAGGGGAGTACTTC.

V and J are TRBV27 and TRBJ1-5; the D gene is possibly TRBD1 (5 bases). Trimming removed 1 base at V and 2 bases at J, with 12 bases between. Germline V CDR1 and CDR2: MNHEY, SMNVEV (reference sequence). This CDR3 region has 16 residues. CDR3 region: CASSLFGGAGNQPQHF. As DNA, the CDR3 is TGTGCCAGCAGTTTATTCGGGGGAGCGGGCAATCAGCCCCAGCATTTT.

The V gene is TRBV2, the J gene TRBJ2-1; TRBD2 agrees at 10 bases. The CDR3 contains 13 residues. The ends lost 6 bases at V and 9 bases at J; junction bases unmatched: 5. Germline lookup yields CDR1 SNHLY and CDR2 FYNNEI. CDR3 nucleotides: TGTGCCAGCAGGGGTAGCGGGAGGAGTGAGCAGTTCTTC. It translates to CASRGSGRSEQFF.

This chain joins TRBV5-5 and TRBJ1-1, with TRBD1 as a possible D gene (6 bases). V lost 3 bases and J lost 4, with 10 bases in between. Germline V gene data show CDR1 as SGHKS and CDR2 as YYEKEE (reference sequence). The CDR3 consists of 13 residues. The CDR3 loop is CASSWGGTTEAFF. The CDR3 nucleotides read TGTGCCAGCAGCTGGGGGGGCACCACTGAAGCTTTCTTT. Drawing the rest from reference TRBV5-5 and TRBJ1-1, the complete variable domain is DAGVTQSPTHLIKTRGQQVTLRCSPISGHKSVSWYQQVLGQGPQFIFQYYEKEERGRGNFPDRFSARQFPNYSSELNVNALLLGDSALYLCASSWGGTTEAFFGQGTRLTVV.

CDR3 DNA: TGTGCCAGCAGTTTATCGAGTTCTGGGGCCAACGTCCTGACTTTC. Its protein product is CASSLSSSGANVLTF. The chain couples TRBV27 to TRBJ2-6; D is ambiguous. This CDR3 region has 15 residues. Germline CDR1 and CDR2: MNHEY and SMNVEV (reference sequence). Trimming removed 0 bases at V and 1 base at J, with 4 bases between.

The V call is TRBV6-1, the J call TRBJ2-7, with a weak D call TRBD1 (5 bases). The CDR3 runs to 14 residues. In germline, CDR1 is MNHNS, CDR2 SASEGT. With 2 bases removed from V and 3 bases from J, the gap between germline ends came to 11 bases. The CDR3 nucleotides read TGTGCCAGCAGTGAATTCGACAGCCACTACGAGCAGTACTTC. Its protein is CASSEFDSHYEQYF.

The J gene is TRBJ1-2, the V gene TRBV27; tentative D call: TRBD1 (5 bases). Between the trimmed V and J ends, which lost 10 bases and 3 bases, there was a span of 18 bases. Germline-derived CDR1 and CDR2 are MNHEY and SMNVEV (reference sequence). The CDR3 runs to 14 residues. The chain's CDR3 is CANPGRNVDYGYTF. As DNA, the CDR3 is TGTGCCAACCCGGGACGCAATGTAGACTATGGCTACACCTTC.

This clone was counted a few times. This chain uses TRBV29-1 with TRBJ2-1, with TRBD2 matching 7 bases. From germline, CDR1 is SQVTM and CDR2 ANQGSEA. This CDR3 is built from 15 residues. Trimming removed 2 bases from V and 2 bases from J; junction bases left unmatched: 6. The CDR3 DNA is TGCAGCGTTGAATTCCCCGGGAGGCCCTACAATGAGCAGTTCTTC. Translated: CSVEFPGRPYNEQFF.

This chain connects TRBV28 to TRBJ2-7, with TRBD1 identical over 8 bases. CDR3 length: 15 residues. Germline trimming cut 5 bases from V and 3 bases from J; bases unmatched to any gene: 9. CDR1 and CDR2 (germline): MDHEN, SYDVKM. CDR3 in amino acids: CASSQMTGQGYEQYF. For the CDR3, the DNA is TGTGCCAGCAGTCAAATGACCGGACAGGGCTACGAGCAGTACTTC.

In its sample, this clone was seen once. This chain connects TRBV27 to TRBJ2-3; D is unresolved. This CDR3 is built from 19 residues. V was cut by 4 bases and J by 3 bases, with 26 bases left in between. Germline values: CDR1 MNHEY, CDR2 SMNVEV (reference sequence). CDR3 in DNA: TGTGCCAGCAGTTCCCCCATAGACACCACCTATAGGGCGACAGATACGCAGTATTTT. It is translated as CASSSPIDTTYRATDTQYF.

This CDR3 reads CASSPPTGEHAYEQYF. The CDR3 DNA is TGTGCCAGCAGCCCACCGACAGGGGAACATGCCTACGAGCAGTACTTC. This chain links TRBV9 with TRBJ2-7; 8 positions match TRBD1. The CDR3 extends over 16 amino acids. V lost 4 bases, J lost 2 bases, and 11 bases stayed unmatched. Per the germline V gene, CDR1 is SGDLS and CDR2 is YYNGEE.

The chain is built from TRBV27 and TRBJ1-2; no definite D call. From germline, CDR1 is MNHEY and CDR2 SMNVEV (reference sequence). The CDR3 has 13 residues. With 3 bases removed from V and 3 bases from J, the gap between germline ends came to 8 bases. This CDR3 reads CASSFRIHYGYTF. DNA of the CDR3: TGTGCCAGCAGTTTCAGAATTCACTATGGCTACACCTTC.

The chain links TRBV7-9 to TRBJ2-1; tentative D call: TRBD1 (5 bases). Germline loops: CDR1 SEHNR, CDR2 FQNEAQ (reference sequence). The germline V and J ends were trimmed by 0 bases and 7 bases, with 10 bases remaining between them. The CDR3 is made up of 14 amino acids. This chain's CDR3 is CASSLASRDNEQFF. CDR3 coding DNA: TGTGCCAGCAGCTTAGCAAGCAGGGATAATGAGCAGTTCTTC.